This TCR beta chain was identified in a study of blood T cell repertoires in COVID-19. Study details: Samples representing acute and convalescent COVID-19 were sourced from the United States, Italy and Spain. PBMCs, B-cell-depleted T cells, or T cells provided the cDNA or gDNA that made up the material.

This CDR3 is 17 amino acids long. Germline V gene lookup returns CDR1 SGHRS and CDR2 YFSETQ. V dropped 0 bases and J dropped 1 base, with 14 bases sitting between them. Original processing notes: Estimates of nucleated cell counts were drawn from the amplification of reference gene primers. Profiling relied on immunoSEQ multiplex PCR, and the TCRdb table lists in-frame clones only, not all of them. V, J and clone size were drawn from that table, and D and trimming were deduced from the DNA. The data hold about 200,000 clones, with about 84% observed a single time. The sample taken for sequencing was peripheral blood. This receptor was obtained from a human donor in a cohort sampled during active COVID-19. The chain carries TRBV5-1 and TRBJ2-1, with a tentative D call TRBD1 (7 bases). The CDR3 bases are TGCGCCAGCAGCTTGGAGGGGGCGGCGGGGTCCTACAATGAGCAGTTCTTC. Translating it yields CASSLEGAAGSYNEQFF.